This TCR beta chain was documented in a study of cytomegalovirus exposure and HLA in healthy donors. About the study: Early on, a data release was issued that held 80 million or so unique TCRs from HLA-typed donors.

In the PCR, 60 Vbeta and 13 Jbeta primers were used. Clones were sequenced by immunoSEQ multiplex PCR, and TCRdb holds only the in-frame ones, with some missing. The sample has a few hundred thousand clones; about 83% are singletons. Germline V CDR1 and CDR2: SGDLS, YYNGEE. There are 15 residues in the CDR3. J was trimmed by 4 bases and V by 4 bases; bases with no gene match: 4. These donors counted as nominally healthy when sampled, but unrecorded immune exposures were likely. The sample taken for sequencing was PBMCs. The TCR sequence derives from a man aged 35 to 55 in good health and CMV-seronegative. This chain uses TRBV9 with TRBJ2-2; 10 bases are a match to TRBD1. The CDR3 reads CASSQGQGPTGELFF. The CDR3 DNA reads as TGTGCCAGCAGCCAGGGACAGGGGCCCACCGGGGAGCTGTTTTTT.